The clone carrying this TCR beta chain was seen just once. The data are from a study of blood T cell repertoires in COVID-19. The wider study: From T cells, B-cell-depleted T cells, or PBMCs came the material, which was cDNA or gDNA.

Sequencing used immunoSEQ multiplex PCR; TCRdb keeps in-frame clones, though not all of them. Of around 150,000 clones listed, roughly 90% are singletons. CDR3 length equals 11 residues. Trimming pared 10 bases from V and 4 bases from J, leaving 9 bases between. The germline V gene encodes CDR1 LGHDT and CDR2 YNNKEL (reference sequence). The sample comprised peripheral blood. This sequence was found in a man aged 55 to 70 with active or convalescent COVID-19. The chain is built from TRBV3-1 (or the pseudogene TRBV3-2) and TRBJ2-3, with D unclear. The CDR3 is CATAVADTQYF. Written as DNA, the CDR3 is TGTGCCACCGCGGTGGCAGATACGCAGTATTTT.